These T cell receptor beta chains were read from a single sample in a study of T-cell reconstitution after alpha-beta-depleted transplantation in children. TCRdb re-analysed the PCR reads in MiXCR, keeping a single row per CDR3 protein. Here the sample spans almost 600,000 distinct CDR3 sequences, roughly 27% being singletons. This sample comprised PBMCs, obtained before TCRalphabeta/CD19-depleted stem cell transplant. Every receptor here comes from a boy in the first two years of life with Wiskott-Aldrich syndrome, due to receive a stem cell transplant. Both conserved end residues are part of each CDR3. A D gene is named only where the DNA matches it firmly. Clone size is given for some rows only: seen once, a few or many times, or a class if the clone is expanded.

D	size	V	J	DNA	CDR3
NA	NA	TRBV20-1	TRBJ1-3	TGCAGTGCAGGCCCCCGAAACACCATATATTTT	CSAGPRNTIYF
NA	few	TRBV20-1	TRBJ2-1	TGCAGTGCTAGTGTAGAGGTCTATGAGCAGTTCTTC	CSASVEVYEQFF
TRBD2	few	TRBV20-1	TRBJ2-7	TGCAGTGCTACTGCTAGCGGGGGAAACTACGAGCAGTACTTC	CSATASGGNYEQYF
TRBD2	few	TRBV15	TRBJ2-1	TGTGCCACCAGCGACTCGCTAGCGGGAGTCCCAGTATTCAATGAGCAGTTCTTC	CATSDSLAGVPVFNEQFF
NA	few	TRBV5-5	TRBJ1-2	TGTGCCAGCAGCTTGAAGCAGCCCTATGGCTACACCTTC	CASSLKQPYGYTF
NA	NA	TRBV4-2	TRBJ2-7	TGTGCCAGCAGCCAATGGGCTAGCGCTAGCTCCTACGAGCAGTACTTC	CASSQWASASSYEQYF
TRBD1	NA	TRBV27	TRBJ2-2	TGTGCCAGCAGTTTGCTTCAATGGAAAAGGGACAGCTCGAACACCGGGGAGCTGTTTTTT	CASSLLQWKRDSSNTGELFF
NA	NA	TRBV5-1	TRBJ2-1	TGCGCCAGCAGCTTCAACGGTTTGTACAATGAGCAGTTCTTC	CASSFNGLYNEQFF
NA	few	TRBV5-1	TRBJ2-1	TGCGCCAGCAGCGTAGTCACTGGTCCCCATTCCTACAATGAGCAGTTCTTC	CASSVVTGPHSYNEQFF
NA	few	TRBV24-1	TRBJ2-2	TGTGCCACCAGTGATCCCAGGAGTGAGAACACCGGGGAGCTGTTTTTT	CATSDPRSENTGELFF
NA	NA	TRBV5-1	TRBJ1-1	TGCGCCAGCAGCTTGGTACAGGGTGGACCTCTGGGGACTGAAGCTTTCTTT	CASSLVQGGPLGTEAFF
TRBD2	NA	TRBV6-5	TRBJ2-2	TGTGCCAGCAGTTACGGGGGGCTAGCGGGAGGCGGGGAGCTGTTTTTT	CASSYGGLAGGGELFF
TRBD1	NA	TRBV18	TRBJ1-2	TGTGCCAGCTCATGGGCACAGGGGGACTATGGCTACACCTTC	CASSWAQGDYGYTF
TRBD1	few	TRBV5-1	TRBJ2-1	TGCGCCAGCAGGGGACAGGGATCCAATGAGCAGTTCTTC	CASRGQGSNEQFF
NA	few	TRBV20-1	TRBJ2-1	TGCAGTGCTAGAGATCGGAGGGAGAGCTCCTACAATGAGCAGTTCTTC	CSARDRRESSYNEQFF
NA	few	TRBV27	TRBJ2-1	TGTGCCAGCAGTTCGGTGGATGAGCAGTTCTTC	CASSSVDEQFF
NA	many	TRBV20-1	TRBJ2-2	TGCAGTGCTAGGACCGGGGCGAACACCGGGGAGCTGTTTTTT	CSARTGANTGELFF
NA	NA	TRBV15	TRBJ1-2	TGTGCCACCAGCAGACAGGGTAACCCTGGCTACACCTTC	CATSRQGNPGYTF
NA	NA	TRBV5-5	TRBJ1-3	TGTGCCAGCACCCCCGATAATACTGGAAACACCATATATTTT	CASTPDNTGNTIYF
NA	NA	TRBV3-1	TRBJ1-2	TGTGCCAGCAGCCAAAAGGGGGTCTATGGCTACACCTTC	CASSQKGVYGYTF
TRBD1	once	TRBV2	TRBJ2-2	TGTGCCAGCAGTTTAAAGACAGGGGGGGAGCTGTTTTTT	CASSLKTGGELFF
NA	few	TRBV5-1	TRBJ2-7	TGCGCCAGCAGCCGACAAAGCGAGCAGTACTTC	CASSRQSEQYF